The T cell receptor (beta chain) described here comes from a study of human T cells and chemical hapten exposure. As for the study in general: Recorded diagnoses among the mostly female patients were alopecia areata, totalis or universalis. Study-wide points: Having alopecia, donors may respond immunologically unlike healthy people.

This clonotype was seen more than once but under ten times. Its matching antigen is unknown. Time point noted: pre-sensitization, week 0. Treatment: therapeutic diphenylcyclopropenone sensitization with weekly scalp DPC. Using its own MiXCR run on the RACE reads, TCRdb lists one record per CDR3 protein. The sample has under 110,000 distinct CDR3 sequences; about 12% are singletons. Germline V lookup: CDR1 SGHAT, CDR2 FQNNGV. With 6 bases removed from V and 6 bases from J, the gap between germline ends came to 12 bases. The CDR3 contains 13 residues. The chain is built from TRBV11-2 and TRBJ1-5; D is ambiguous. The receptor's source is a woman aged 50 to 60 with alopecia areata. Some clones in this sample may be carry-over from other donors' samples. Here the sequenced sample was whole blood, taken in connection with sensitization to the hapten diphenylcyclopropenone (DPC). The CDR3 reads CASSLDWFQPQHF. The DNA for the CDR3 is TGTGCCAGCAGTCTCGACTGGTTTCAGCCCCAGCATTTT. The whole variable domain, remainder taken from reference TRBV11-2 and TRBJ1-5, is EAGVAQSPRYKIIEKRQSVAFWCNPISGHATLYWYQQILGQGPKLLIQFQNNGVVDDSQLPKDRFSAERLKGVDSTLKIQPAKLEDSAVYLCASSLDWFQPQHFGDGTRLSIL.